This T cell receptor (beta chain) was documented in a study of CD8 T cells in Susac syndrome. TEMRA cells underwent FACS enrichment and CD8+ and CD4+ T cells underwent negative isolation. The CDR3 runs 15 residues. Per the germline V gene, CDR1 is SGDLS and CDR2 is YYNGEE. V gave up 0 bases and J gave up 5 bases, with 11 bases separating them. The authors reverse transcribed about 0.5 to 1 ug RNA with random hexamers. TCRdb re-called the immunoSEQ multiplex PCR reads through MiXCR, storing one row per CDR3 protein. The sample contains about 240,000 distinct CDR3 sequences, around 96% of which appear only once.

The clonotype was recovered from a human donor with Susac syndrome. Material for sequencing was CD4+ T cells from PBMCs. The rearrangement links TRBV9 to TRBJ2-2, with D perhaps matching TRBD1 (6 bases). The CDR3 DNA reads TGTGCCAGCAGCGTAGAACAGGGTAATACCGGGGAGCTGTTTTTT. This gives the protein CASSVEQGNTGELFF.